This T cell receptor (beta chain) emerged from a study of cytomegalovirus exposure and HLA in healthy donors. It was the 120-subject validation cohort, separate from the approximately 670-subject first cohort, to which the donors belonged. Notes on the study in general: In vitro testing confirmed a few CMV-associated chains as specific for CMV antigens. The study put 150 or so TCR beta chains on its list as cytomegalovirus-associated. Many donors carried some public TCRs, although rarity characterized most TCR sequences.

Assay: immunoSEQ multiplex PCR; the TCRdb copy retains only in-frame clones and omits some. The data contain roughly 80,000 clones, around 94% of them singletons. Per germline, CDR1 SGHRS and CDR2 YFSETQ. V lost 2 bases and J lost 0, with 11 bases in between. The CDR3 consists of 16 residues. This clone is a singleton in its sample. What it binds is not known. The chain uses TRBV5-1 and TRBJ2-2, with a weak D call TRBD1 (5 bases). The TCR originated in a young woman in good health and CMV-seronegative. The sequenced sample was PBMCs. This CDR3 is CASSFQGGTNTGELFF. DNA of the CDR3: TGCGCCAGCAGCTTCCAGGGTGGCACGAACACCGGGGAGCTGTTTTTT.